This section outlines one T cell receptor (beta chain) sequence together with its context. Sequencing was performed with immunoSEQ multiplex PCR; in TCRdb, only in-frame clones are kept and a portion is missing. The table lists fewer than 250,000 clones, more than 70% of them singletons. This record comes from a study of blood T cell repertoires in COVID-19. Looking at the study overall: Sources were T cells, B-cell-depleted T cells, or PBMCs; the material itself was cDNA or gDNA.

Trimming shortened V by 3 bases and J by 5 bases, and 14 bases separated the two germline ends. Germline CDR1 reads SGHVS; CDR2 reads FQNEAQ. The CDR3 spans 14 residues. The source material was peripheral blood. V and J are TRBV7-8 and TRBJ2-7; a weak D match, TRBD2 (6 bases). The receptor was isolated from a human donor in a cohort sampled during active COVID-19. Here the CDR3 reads CASSFGGDRDEQYF. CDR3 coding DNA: TGTGCCAGCAGCTTCGGAGGGGACCGTGACGAGCAGTACTTC.